The T cell receptor beta chain described here comes from a study of blood T cell repertoires in COVID-19. Sequencing was performed with immunoSEQ multiplex PCR; in TCRdb, only in-frame clones are kept and a portion is missing. The repertoire has over 300,000 clones, around 89% of them found once; the top ten carry around 7%. CDR3 size: 13 residues. Germline lookup yields CDR1 MNHEY and CDR2 SVGAGI. After removal of 4 bases from V and 3 bases from J, the junction contained 0 bases not matched to a gene. The V gene is TRBV6-5, the J gene TRBJ2-7; 10 bases agree with TRBD2. This TCR was sampled from a man aged 18 to 35 with active or convalescent COVID-19. The source material was peripheral blood. CDR3 loop: CASSLAGGYEQYF. The CDR3 DNA follows: TGTGCCAGCAGTTTAGCGGGAGGCTACGAGCAGTACTTC.